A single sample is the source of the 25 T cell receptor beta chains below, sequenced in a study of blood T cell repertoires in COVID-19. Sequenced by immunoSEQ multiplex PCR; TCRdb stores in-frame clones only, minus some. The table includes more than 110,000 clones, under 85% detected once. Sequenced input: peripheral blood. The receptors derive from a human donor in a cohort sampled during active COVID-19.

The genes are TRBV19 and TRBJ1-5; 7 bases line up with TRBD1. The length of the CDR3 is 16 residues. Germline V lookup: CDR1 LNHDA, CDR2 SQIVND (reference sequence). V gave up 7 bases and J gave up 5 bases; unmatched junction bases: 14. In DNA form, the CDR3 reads TGTGCCAGTACGACAACCTTGGGGACAGCTGATCAGCCCCAGCATTTT. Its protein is CASTTTLGTADQPQHF.

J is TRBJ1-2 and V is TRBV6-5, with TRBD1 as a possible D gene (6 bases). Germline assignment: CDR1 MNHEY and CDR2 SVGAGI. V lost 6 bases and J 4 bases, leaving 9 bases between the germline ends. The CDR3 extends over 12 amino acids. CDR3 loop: CASRQGFYGYTF. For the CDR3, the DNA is TGTGCCAGCAGACAGGGTTTCTATGGCTACACCTTC.

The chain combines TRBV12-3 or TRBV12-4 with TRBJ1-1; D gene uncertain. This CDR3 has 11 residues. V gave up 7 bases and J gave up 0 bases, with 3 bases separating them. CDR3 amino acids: CASTVNTEAFF. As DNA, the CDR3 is TGTGCCAGCACCGTGAACACTGAAGCTTTCTTT.

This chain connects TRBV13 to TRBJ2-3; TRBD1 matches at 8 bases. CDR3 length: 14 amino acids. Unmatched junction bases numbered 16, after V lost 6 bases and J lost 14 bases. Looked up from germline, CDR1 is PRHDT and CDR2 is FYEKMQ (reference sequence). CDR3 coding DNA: TGTGCCAGCAGACAGGGACAGGTCAACCTACGCACGTATTTT. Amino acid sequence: CASRQGQVNLRTYF.

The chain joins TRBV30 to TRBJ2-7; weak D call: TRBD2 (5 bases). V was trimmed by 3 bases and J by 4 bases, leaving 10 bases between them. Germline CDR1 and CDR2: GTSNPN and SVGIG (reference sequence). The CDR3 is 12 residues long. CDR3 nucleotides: TGTGCCTGGAGCGAGGACTTTTACGAGCAGTACTTC. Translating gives CAWSEDFYEQYF.

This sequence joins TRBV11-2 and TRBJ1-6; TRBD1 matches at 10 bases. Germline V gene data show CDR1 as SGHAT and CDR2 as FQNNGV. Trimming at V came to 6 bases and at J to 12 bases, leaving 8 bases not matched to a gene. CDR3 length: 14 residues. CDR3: CASRRPGQGLPLHF. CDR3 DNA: TGTGCCAGCAGGCGACCGGGACAGGGGTTACCCCTCCACTTT.

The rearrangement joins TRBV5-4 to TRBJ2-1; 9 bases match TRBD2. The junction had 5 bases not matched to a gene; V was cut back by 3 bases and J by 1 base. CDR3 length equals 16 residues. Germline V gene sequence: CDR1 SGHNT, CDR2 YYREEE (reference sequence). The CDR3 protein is CASSSLAGSSYNEQFF. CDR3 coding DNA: TGTGCCAGCAGCTCCCTAGCGGGGAGTTCCTACAATGAGCAGTTCTTC.

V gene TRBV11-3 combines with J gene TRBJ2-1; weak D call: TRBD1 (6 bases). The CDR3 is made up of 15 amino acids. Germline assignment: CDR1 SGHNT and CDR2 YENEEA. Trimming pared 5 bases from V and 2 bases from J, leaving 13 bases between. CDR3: CASSPTGKTYNEQFF. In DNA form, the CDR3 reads TGTGCCAGCAGCCCGACAGGTAAGACCTACAATGAGCAGTTCTTC.

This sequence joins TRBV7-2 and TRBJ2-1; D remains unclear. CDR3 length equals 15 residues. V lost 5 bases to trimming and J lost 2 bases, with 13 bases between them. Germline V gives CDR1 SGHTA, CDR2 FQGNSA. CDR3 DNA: TGTGCCAGCAGCCTCGGTCCGTTCCCCTACAATGAGCAGTTCTTC. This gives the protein CASSLGPFPYNEQFF. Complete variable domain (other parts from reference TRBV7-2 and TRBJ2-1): GAGVSQSPSNKVTEKGKDVELRCDPISGHTALYWYRQSLGQGLEFLIYFQGNSAPDKSGLPSDRFSAERTGGSVSTLTIQRTQQEDSAVYLCASSLGPFPYNEQFFGPGTRLTVL.

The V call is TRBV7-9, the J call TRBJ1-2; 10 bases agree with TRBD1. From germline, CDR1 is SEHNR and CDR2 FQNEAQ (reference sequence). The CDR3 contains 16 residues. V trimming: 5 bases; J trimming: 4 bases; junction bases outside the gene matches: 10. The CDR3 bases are TGTGCCAGCAGCCCCATTAAGGACAGGGGGTCCTATGGCTACACCTTC. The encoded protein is CASSPIKDRGSYGYTF. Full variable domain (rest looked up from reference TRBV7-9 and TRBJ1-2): DTGVSQNPRHKITKRGQNVTFRCDPISEHNRLYWYRQTLGQGPEFLTYFQNEAQLEKSRLLSDRFSAERPKGSFSTLEIQRTEQGDSAMYLCASSPIKDRGSYGYTFGSGTRLTVV.

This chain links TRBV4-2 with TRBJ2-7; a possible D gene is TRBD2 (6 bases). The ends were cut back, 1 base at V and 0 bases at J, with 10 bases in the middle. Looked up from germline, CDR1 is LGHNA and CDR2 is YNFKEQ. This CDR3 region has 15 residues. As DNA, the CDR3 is TGTGCCAGCAGCCAAGTTGCGGGGAGCTCCTACGAGCAGTACTTC. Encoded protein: CASSQVAGSSYEQYF.

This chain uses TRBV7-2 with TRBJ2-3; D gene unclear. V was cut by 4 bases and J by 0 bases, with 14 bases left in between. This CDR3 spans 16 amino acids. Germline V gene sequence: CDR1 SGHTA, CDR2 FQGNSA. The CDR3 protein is CASSSSGLPSTDTQYF. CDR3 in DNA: TGTGCCAGCAGCTCTTCGGGTTTACCTAGCACAGATACGCAGTATTTT.

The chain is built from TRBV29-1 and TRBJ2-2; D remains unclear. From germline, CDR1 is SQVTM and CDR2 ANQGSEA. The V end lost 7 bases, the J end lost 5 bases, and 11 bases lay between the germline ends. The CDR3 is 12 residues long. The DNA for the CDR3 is TGCAGCGCCCCACAAGAAACCGGGGAGCTGTTTTTT. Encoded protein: CSAPQETGELFF.

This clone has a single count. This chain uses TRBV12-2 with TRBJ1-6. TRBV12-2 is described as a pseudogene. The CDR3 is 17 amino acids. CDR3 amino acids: CASRLVGGARYNSPLHF. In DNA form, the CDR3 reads TGTGCAAGTCGCTTAGTCGGGGGAGCCAGATATAATTCACCCCTCCACTTT.

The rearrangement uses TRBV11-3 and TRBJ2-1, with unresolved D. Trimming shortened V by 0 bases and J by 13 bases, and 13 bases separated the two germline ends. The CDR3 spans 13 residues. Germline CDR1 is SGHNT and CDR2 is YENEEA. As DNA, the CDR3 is TGTGCCAGCAGCTTAGATTGGCGGAAGACTCAGTTCTTC. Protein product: CASSLDWRKTQFF.

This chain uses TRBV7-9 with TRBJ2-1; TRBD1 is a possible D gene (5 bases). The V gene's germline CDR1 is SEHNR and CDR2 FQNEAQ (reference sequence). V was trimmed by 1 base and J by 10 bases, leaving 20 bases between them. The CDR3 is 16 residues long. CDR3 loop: CASSLGGTLTLTEQFF. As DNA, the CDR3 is TGTGCCAGCAGCTTAGGGGGCACCCTTACCCTTACGGAGCAGTTCTTC.

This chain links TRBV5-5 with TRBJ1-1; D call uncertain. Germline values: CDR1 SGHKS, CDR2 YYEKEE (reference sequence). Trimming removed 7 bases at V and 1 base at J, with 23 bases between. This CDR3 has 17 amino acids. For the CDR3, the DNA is TGTGCCAGCGGCATTGTTCCTCCAAGTCCCGCGAACACTGAAGCTTTCTTT. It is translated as CASGIVPPSPANTEAFF.

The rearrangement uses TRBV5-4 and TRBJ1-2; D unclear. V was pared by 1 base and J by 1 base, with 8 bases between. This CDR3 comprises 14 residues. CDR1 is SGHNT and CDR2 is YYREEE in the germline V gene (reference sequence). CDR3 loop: CASSLPGFNYGYTF. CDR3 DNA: TGTGCCAGCAGCTTGCCGGGATTTAACTATGGCTACACCTTC. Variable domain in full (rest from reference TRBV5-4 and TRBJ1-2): ETGVTQSPTHLIKTRGQQVTLRCSSQSGHNTVSWYQQALGQGPQFIFQYYREEENGRGNFPPRFSGLQFPNYSSELNVNALELDDSALYLCASSLPGFNYGYTFGSGTRLTVV.

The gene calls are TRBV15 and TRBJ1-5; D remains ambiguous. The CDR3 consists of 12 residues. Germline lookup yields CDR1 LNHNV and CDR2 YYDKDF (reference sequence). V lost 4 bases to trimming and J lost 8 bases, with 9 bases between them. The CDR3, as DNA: TGTGCCACCAGCACACGTGCTAAGCCCCAGCATTTT. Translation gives CATSTRAKPQHF.

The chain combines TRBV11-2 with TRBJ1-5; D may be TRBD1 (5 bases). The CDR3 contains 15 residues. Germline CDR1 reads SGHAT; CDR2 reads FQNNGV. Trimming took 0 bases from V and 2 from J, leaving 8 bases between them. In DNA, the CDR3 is TGTGCCAGCAGCTTAGATACAGGCGGCAATCAGCCCCAGCATTTT. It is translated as CASSLDTGGNQPQHF.

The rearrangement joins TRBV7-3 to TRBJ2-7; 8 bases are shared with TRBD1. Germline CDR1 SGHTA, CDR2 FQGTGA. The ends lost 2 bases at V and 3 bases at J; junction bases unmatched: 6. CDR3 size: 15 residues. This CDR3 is CASSLGQGGLYEQYF. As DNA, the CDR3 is TGTGCCAGCAGCTTAGGACAGGGAGGCCTCTACGAGCAGTACTTC.

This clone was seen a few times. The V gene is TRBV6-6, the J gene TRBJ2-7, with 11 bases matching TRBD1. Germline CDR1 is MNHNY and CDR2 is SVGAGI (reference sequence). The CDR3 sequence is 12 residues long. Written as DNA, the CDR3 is TGTGCCAGCAGTTACTCCGGGACAGGGGGTAACGTC. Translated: CASSYSGTGGNV.

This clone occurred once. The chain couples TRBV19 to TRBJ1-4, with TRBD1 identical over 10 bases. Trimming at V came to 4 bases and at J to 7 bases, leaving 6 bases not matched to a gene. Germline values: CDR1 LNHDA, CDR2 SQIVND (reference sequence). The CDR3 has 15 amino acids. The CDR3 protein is CASSNTGTGAEKLFF. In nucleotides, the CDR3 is TGTGCCAGTAGTAATACCGGGACAGGGGCTGAAAAACTGTTTTTT. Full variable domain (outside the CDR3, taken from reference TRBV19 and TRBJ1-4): DGGITQSPKYLFRKEGQNVTLSCEQNLNHDAMYWYRQDPGQGLRLIYYSQIVNDFQKGDIAEGYSVSREKKESFPLTVTSAQKNPTAFYLCASSNTGTGAEKLFFGSGTQLSVL.

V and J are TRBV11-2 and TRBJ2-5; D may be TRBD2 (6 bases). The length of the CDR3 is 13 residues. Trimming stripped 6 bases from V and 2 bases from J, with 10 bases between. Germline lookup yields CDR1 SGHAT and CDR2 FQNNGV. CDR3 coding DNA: TGTGCCAGCAGTCGGGGGTATCAAGAGACCCAGTACTTC. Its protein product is CASSRGYQETQYF.

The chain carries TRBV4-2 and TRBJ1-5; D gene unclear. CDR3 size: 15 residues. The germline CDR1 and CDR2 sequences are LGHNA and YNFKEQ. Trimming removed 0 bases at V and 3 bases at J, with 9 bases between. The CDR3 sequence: CASSQESVLNQPQHF. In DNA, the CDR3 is TGTGCCAGCAGCCAAGAGTCAGTTCTCAATCAGCCCCAGCATTTT.